This TCR beta chain appears in the sequencing data of a study of cytomegalovirus exposure and HLA in healthy donors. The primer mix had 60 Vbeta and 13 Jbeta primers. Only in-frame clones appear in the TCRdb table, and some are missing; sequencing was by immunoSEQ multiplex PCR. Seen here are approximately 130,000 clones, 50% to 75% observed once, and the top ten hold approximately 2.5%. Study outcomes and limitations: A later analysis showed TCR association rates differing by HLA locus, peaking at DRB1 and lowest at HLA-C. Later analysis found that TCR beta chains associated with HLA were more clonally expanded than other, equally common chains.

This clone showed up just a few times. Its antigen remains unidentified. Germline lookup yields CDR1 MNHEY and CDR2 SMNVEV (reference sequence). CDR3 size: 13 residues. V gave up 5 bases and J gave up 2 bases, with 9 bases separating them. Sequencing was performed on PBMCs. The receptor's source is a woman in her thirties or forties in good health and CMV-seronegative. The chain couples TRBV27 to TRBJ2-5; weak D call: TRBD1 (7 bases). The DNA of the CDR3 is TGTGCCAGCAGTCAGGGGGGACAAGAGACCCAGTACTTC. This encodes CASSQGGQETQYF.